This T cell receptor (beta chain) originates from a study of cytomegalovirus exposure and HLA in healthy donors. Study summary: Most genotyped donors, roughly 83% of about 400, had Caucasian-associated genetic ancestry.

Study results and limitations: The study labeled 170 or so TCR beta chains cytomegalovirus-associated.

For this clone: Its antigen is currently unknown.

The ends lost 0 bases at V and 8 bases at J; junction bases unmatched: 6. Germline CDR1 and CDR2: SGHDT and YYEEEE. This CDR3 has 15 residues. The PCR made use of 60 Vbeta and 13 Jbeta primers. Libraries were prepared by immunoSEQ multiplex PCR; TCRdb keeps only in-frame clonotypes and omits some of them. The data hold roughly 190,000 clones, with approximately 85% observed a single time. The specimen was PBMCs. The clonotype comes from a woman between 18 and 29 years old in good health and CMV-seronegative. This rearrangement joins TRBV5-6 to TRBJ2-3; 10 bases are shared with TRBD2. CDR3 sequence reads: CASSLAASGGGTQYF. CDR3 DNA: TGTGCCAGCAGCTTGGCGGCCAGCGGGGGGGGTACGCAGTATTTT.